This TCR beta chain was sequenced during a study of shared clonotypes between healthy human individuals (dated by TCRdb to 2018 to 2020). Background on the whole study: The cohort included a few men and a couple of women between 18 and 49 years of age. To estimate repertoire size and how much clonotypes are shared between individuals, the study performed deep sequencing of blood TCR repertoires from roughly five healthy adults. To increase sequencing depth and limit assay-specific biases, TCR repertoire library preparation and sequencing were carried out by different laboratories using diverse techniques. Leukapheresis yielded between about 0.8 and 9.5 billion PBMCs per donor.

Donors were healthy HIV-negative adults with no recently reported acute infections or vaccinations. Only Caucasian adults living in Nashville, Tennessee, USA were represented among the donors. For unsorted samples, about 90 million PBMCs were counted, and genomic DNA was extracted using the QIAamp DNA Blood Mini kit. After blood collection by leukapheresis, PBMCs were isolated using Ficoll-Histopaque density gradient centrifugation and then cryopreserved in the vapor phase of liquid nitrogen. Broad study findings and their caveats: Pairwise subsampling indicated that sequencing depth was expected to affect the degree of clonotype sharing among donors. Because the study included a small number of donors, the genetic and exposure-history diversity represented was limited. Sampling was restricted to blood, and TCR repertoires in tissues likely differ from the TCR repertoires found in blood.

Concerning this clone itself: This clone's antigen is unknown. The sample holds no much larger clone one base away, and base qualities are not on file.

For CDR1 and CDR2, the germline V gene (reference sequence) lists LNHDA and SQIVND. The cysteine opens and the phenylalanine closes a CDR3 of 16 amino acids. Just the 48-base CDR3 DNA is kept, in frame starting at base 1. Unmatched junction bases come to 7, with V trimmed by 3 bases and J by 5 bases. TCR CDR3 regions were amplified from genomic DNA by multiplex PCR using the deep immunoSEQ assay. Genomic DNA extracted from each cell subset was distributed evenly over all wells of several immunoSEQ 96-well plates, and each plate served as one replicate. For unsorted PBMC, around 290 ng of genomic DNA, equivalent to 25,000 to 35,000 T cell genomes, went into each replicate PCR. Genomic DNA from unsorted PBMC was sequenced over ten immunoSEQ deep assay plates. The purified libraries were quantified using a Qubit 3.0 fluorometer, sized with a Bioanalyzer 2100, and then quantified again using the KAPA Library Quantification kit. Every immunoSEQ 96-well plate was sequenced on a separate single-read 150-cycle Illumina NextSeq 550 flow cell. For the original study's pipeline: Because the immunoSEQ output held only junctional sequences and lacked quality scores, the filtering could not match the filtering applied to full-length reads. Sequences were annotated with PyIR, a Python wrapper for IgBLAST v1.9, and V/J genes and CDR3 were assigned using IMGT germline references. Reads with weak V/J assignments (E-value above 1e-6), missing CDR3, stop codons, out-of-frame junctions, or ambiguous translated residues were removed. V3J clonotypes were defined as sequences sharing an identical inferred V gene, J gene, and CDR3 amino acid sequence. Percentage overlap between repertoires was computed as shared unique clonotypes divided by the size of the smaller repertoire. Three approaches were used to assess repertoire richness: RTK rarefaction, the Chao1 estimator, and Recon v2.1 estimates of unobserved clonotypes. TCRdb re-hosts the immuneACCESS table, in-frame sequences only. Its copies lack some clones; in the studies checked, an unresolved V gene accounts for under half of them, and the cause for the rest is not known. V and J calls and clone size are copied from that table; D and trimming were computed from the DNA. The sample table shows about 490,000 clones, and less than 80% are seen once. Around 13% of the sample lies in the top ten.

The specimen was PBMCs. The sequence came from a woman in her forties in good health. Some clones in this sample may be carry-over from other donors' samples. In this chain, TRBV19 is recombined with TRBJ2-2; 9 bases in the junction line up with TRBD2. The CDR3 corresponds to CASSIGGRAGTGELFF. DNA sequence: TGTGCCAGTAGTATCGGCGGGAGGGCCGGTACCGGGGAGCTGTTTTTT.